The next 31 T cell receptor beta chains were all read from a single sample in a study of T cell clones after liver transplantation. The method was immunoSEQ multiplex PCR; TCRdb's version includes in-frame clones alone and lacks a portion of them. The sample has around 110,000 clones; approximately 90% are singletons. The sample in question was CD4+ T cells from blood, obtained 12 months after liver transplant. Receptors originate from a human patient who received a liver transplant. The graft donor may be the source of some T cells.

This chain connects TRBV2 to TRBJ2-5; 10 bases are shared with TRBD2. The CDR3 covers 17 residues. Germline trimming cut 6 bases from V and 2 bases from J; bases unmatched to any gene: 12. Germline CDR1 and CDR2: SNHLY and FYNNEI. The CDR3 is CASRPGLARNFQETQYF. CDR3 DNA: TGTGCCAGCAGGCCGGGACTAGCGCGTAATTTTCAAGAGACCCAGTACTTC.

The chain links TRBV5-1 to TRBJ2-2; D perhaps matches TRBD2 (6 bases). This CDR3 region has 15 residues. The V gene lost 4 bases and the J gene lost 2 bases, with 12 bases spanning the gap. CDR1 and CDR2 from the germline V gene are SGHRS and YFSETQ. CDR3 sequence reads: CASSVSGINTGELFF. For the CDR3, the DNA is TGCGCCAGCAGCGTTAGCGGCATAAACACCGGGGAGCTGTTTTTT.

The chain couples TRBV7-9 to TRBJ1-1; D not resolved. Between the trimmed V and J ends, which lost 5 bases and 5 bases, there was a span of 6 bases. The V gene's germline CDR1 is SEHNR and CDR2 FQNEAQ (reference sequence). The CDR3 sequence is 11 residues long. CDR3 protein: CASSLGTEAFF. CDR3 coding DNA: TGTGCCAGCAGCCTGGGGACTGAAGCTTTCTTT.

V gene TRBV10-3 combines with J gene TRBJ2-1; 11 bases align to TRBD2. This CDR3 region has 16 residues. CDR1 ENHRY and CDR2 SYGVKD come from the germline V gene. Trimming took 6 bases from V and 5 from J; bases not matched to a gene: 9. In DNA, the CDR3 is TGTGCCATCAGGGGGAGTAGCGGGAGGGAGGACAATGAGCAGTTCTTC. Amino acid sequence: CAIRGSSGREDNEQFF.

The chain has TRBV5-1 and TRBJ2-1, with D perhaps matching TRBD2 (6 bases). The CDR3 extends over 15 amino acids. The germline V gene encodes CDR1 SGHRS and CDR2 YFSETQ. Deletions cut 4 bases from V and 7 bases from J, with 18 bases between. CDR3 in amino acids: CASSNGIGAGNEQFF. The DNA of the CDR3 is TGCGCCAGCAGCAACGGTATCGGGGCGGGGAATGAGCAGTTCTTC.

This clone was seen only once. V gene TRBV5-4 combines with J gene TRBJ2-5; 7 bases match TRBD2. The trim removed 5 bases at V and 4 bases at J, leaving 5 bases unmatched. In germline, CDR1 is SGHNT, CDR2 YYREEE (reference sequence). The CDR3 loop spans 13 amino acids. Written as DNA, the CDR3 is TGTGCCAGCAGTATGACGGGGGGAGAGACCCAGTACTTC. Encoded protein: CASSMTGGETQYF.

V is TRBV7-8 and J is TRBJ1-1; D gene unclear. The V gene lost 5 bases and the J gene lost 3 bases, with 10 bases spanning the gap. The V gene's germline CDR1 is SGHVS and CDR2 FQNEAQ. The length of the CDR3 is 13 residues. In nucleotides, the CDR3 is TGTGCCAGCAGCCGGACCCGGGACACTGAAGCTTTCTTT. Amino acids: CASSRTRDTEAFF.

Regarding this clone: Given a much more abundant clone one base away, this may be a read error. The chain carries TRBV9 and TRBJ1-1, with D tentatively TRBD1 (5 bases). This CDR3 spans 13 amino acids. Germline V gene sequence: CDR1 SGDLS, CDR2 YYNGEE. Trimming left V 4 bases short and J 1 base short, with 8 bases between. As DNA, the CDR3 is TGTGCCAGCAGCCCGAGGGGGAACACTGAAGCTTTCTTT. This translates into CASSPRGNTEAFF.

V and J are TRBV19 and TRBJ2-2; 8 bases are shared with TRBD1. V was pared by 3 bases and J by 7 bases, with 7 bases of the junction left unmatched. The CDR3 loop spans 15 amino acids. Germline CDR1 reads LNHDA; CDR2 reads SQIVND (reference sequence). Written as DNA, the CDR3 is TGTGCCAGTAGTATGAGCCAGGGGGCCATCGGGGAGCTGTTTTTT. This gives the protein CASSMSQGAIGELFF.

V and J are TRBV5-1 and TRBJ2-7; tentatively, D is TRBD1 (6 bases). Germline CDR1 and CDR2: SGHRS and YFSETQ. The V end lost 3 bases, the J end lost 0 bases, and 13 bases lay between the germline ends. This CDR3 spans 15 amino acids. The CDR3 DNA reads as TGCGCCAGCAGCTACGACAGGACCTACTCCTACGAGCAGTACTTC. Protein product: CASSYDRTYSYEQYF.

The chain employs TRBV6-1 and TRBJ1-5; D is ambiguous. Trimming took off 2 bases at V and 7 bases at J, with 12 bases between the two ends. The CDR3 spans 14 residues. The germline V gene encodes CDR1 MNHNS and CDR2 SASEGT. CDR3 DNA: TGTGCCAGCAGTGAAACGAGGGTAGGACAGCCCCAGCATTTT. Protein sequence: CASSETRVGQPQHF.

The chain has TRBV5-1 and TRBJ1-2; 8 bases are shared with TRBD1. Trimming removed 0 bases from V and 8 bases from J; junction bases left unmatched: 6. This CDR3 contains 14 residues. CDR1 SGHRS and CDR2 YFSETQ come from the germline V gene. CDR3 amino acids: CASSLADRVYGYTF. CDR3 sequence (DNA): TGCGCCAGCAGCTTGGCGGACAGGGTATACGGCTACACCTTC.

This clone has only one observation. The chain has TRBV5-6 and TRBJ2-1, with D perhaps matching TRBD1 (6 bases). Per the germline V gene, CDR1 is SGHDT and CDR2 is YYEEEE. Trimming took off 3 bases at V and 9 bases at J, with 16 bases between the two ends. CDR3 length: 14 amino acids. CDR3 in amino acids: CASSWGPLEGEQFF. DNA for the CDR3: TGTGCCAGCAGCTGGGGGCCGCTAGAGGGTGAGCAGTTCTTC.

The rearrangement uses TRBV11-3 and TRBJ1-1; D gene uncertain. CDR3 length: 16 residues. Germline V gene data show CDR1 as SGHNT and CDR2 as YENEEA. Trimming left V 0 bases short and J 1 base short, with 12 bases between. CDR3 sequence reads: CASSLDTWQKNTEAFF. CDR3 DNA: TGTGCCAGCAGCTTAGATACTTGGCAGAAGAACACTGAAGCTTTCTTT. The full variable domain, completed using reference TRBV11-3 and TRBJ1-1, is EAGVVQSPRYKIIEKKQPVAFWCNPISGHNTLYWYLQNLGQGPELLIRYENEEAVDDSQLPKDRFSAERLKGVDSTLKIQPAELGDSAVYLCASSLDTWQKNTEAFFGQGTRLTVV.

The V call is TRBV28, the J call TRBJ2-1; no firm D call. Trimming shortened V by 2 bases and J by 7 bases, and 6 bases separated the two germline ends. The CDR3 contains 12 residues. Germline CDR1 and CDR2: MDHEN and SYDVKM. In DNA, the CDR3 is TGTGCCAGCAGTTTAATTCGGAATGAGCAGTTCTTC. Residues: CASSLIRNEQFF. The full variable domain, rest sourced from reference TRBV28 and TRBJ2-1, is DVKVTQSSRYLVKRTGEKVFLECVQDMDHENMFWYRQDPGLGLRLIYFSYDVKMKEKGDIPEGYSVSREKKERFSLILESASTNQTSMYLCASSLIRNEQFFGPGTRLTVL.

V usage is TRBV27 and J usage is TRBJ2-7; 9 nucleotides agree with TRBD2. Germline V gene sequence: CDR1 MNHEY, CDR2 SMNVEV (reference sequence). The CDR3 extends over 14 amino acids. V was clipped by 8 bases and J by 7 bases; unmatched bases: 12. As DNA, the CDR3 is TGTGCCAGCCAGGGCGCTAGCGGGATGGGTGAGCAGTACTTC. Its protein product is CASQGASGMGEQYF.

This clone was observed a single time. The chain is built from TRBV11-2 and TRBJ2-1, with TRBD2 matching over 8 bases. This CDR3 has 14 residues. After removal of 1 base from V and 13 bases from J, the junction contained 9 bases not matched to a gene. Germline V CDR1 and CDR2: SGHAT, FQNNGV. The CDR3 sequence: CASSLVSGGSEQFF. CDR3 DNA: TGTGCCAGCAGCTTAGTCTCGGGGGGGAGTGAACAGTTCTTC. The complete variable domain, with remaining parts taken from reference TRBV11-2 and TRBJ2-1, reads EAGVAQSPRYKIIEKRQSVAFWCNPISGHATLYWYQQILGQGPKLLIQFQNNGVVDDSQLPKDRFSAERLKGVDSTLKIQPAKLEDSAVYLCASSLVSGGSEQFFGPGTRLTVL.

The CDR3 DNA sequence: TGTGCCAGTAGTATTCGGGGAGGGGGCAGCATCAATGAGCAGTTCTTC. Amino acids: CASSIRGGGSINEQFF. The genes are TRBV19 and TRBJ2-1; D is perhaps TRBD1 or TRBD2 (7 bases each). Germline assignment: CDR1 LNHDA and CDR2 SQIVND (reference sequence). With 3 bases removed from V and 6 bases from J, the gap between germline ends came to 18 bases. This CDR3 region has 16 residues.

The rearrangement links TRBV27 to TRBJ2-1, with 7 bases matching TRBD2. The V and J ends lost 3 bases and 6 bases, in that order; junction bases with no gene match: 5. This CDR3 has 14 residues. Per germline, CDR1 MNHEY and CDR2 SMNVEV (reference sequence). The CDR3 region has the DNA TGTGCCAGCAGTTTCTTTGGGAGGGGCAATGAGCAGTTCTTC. The encoded protein is CASSFFGRGNEQFF.

This clone has only a few counts. The gene calls are TRBV15 and TRBJ2-7; the D is unclear. There are 13 residues in the CDR3. CDR1 and CDR2 (germline): LNHNV, YYDKDF (reference sequence). V lost 0 bases and J lost 3, with 6 bases in between. The chain's CDR3 is CATSRDANYEQYF. In DNA, the CDR3 is TGTGCCACCAGCAGAGATGCGAACTACGAGCAGTACTTC.

The chain has TRBV9 and TRBJ2-2, with D possibly called TRBD1 or TRBD2 (7 bases each). The CDR3 sequence is 15 residues long. CDR1 is SGDLS, CDR2 YYNGEE, per germline. Trimming removed 4 bases at V and 4 bases at J, with 14 bases between. The CDR3 DNA reads TGTGCCAGCAGCCCAGGGGGGGTTGGCACCGGGGAGCTGTTTTTT. Encoded protein: CASSPGGVGTGELFF.

This chain connects TRBV5-1 to TRBJ2-7; possible D gene TRBD1, 6 bases. The length of the CDR3 is 13 residues. V was trimmed by 4 bases and J by 6 bases, leaving 14 bases between them. Germline CDR1 is SGHRS and CDR2 is YFSETQ. The CDR3 spells CASSPGQGSEQYF. CDR3 nucleotide sequence: TGCGCCAGCAGCCCGGGGCAGGGGAGCGAGCAGTACTTC.

V and J are TRBV2 and TRBJ1-1, with D uncertain. Trimming removed 3 bases at V and 1 base at J, with 3 bases between. There are 12 residues in the CDR3. Germline V gene data show CDR1 as SNHLY and CDR2 as FYNNEI. The CDR3 reads CASSDPNTEAFF. The DNA for the CDR3 is TGTGCCAGCAGTGACCCGAACACTGAAGCTTTCTTT.

This rearrangement joins TRBV19 to TRBJ2-7; D ambiguous. The length of the CDR3 is 13 residues. Germline CDR1 LNHDA, CDR2 SQIVND (reference sequence). With 2 bases removed from V and 6 bases from J, the gap between germline ends came to 11 bases. This CDR3 is CASSISRGIEQYF. CDR3 nucleotides: TGTGCCAGTAGTATAAGTCGTGGGATCGAGCAGTACTTC.

The chain recombines TRBV7-3 with TRBJ1-1; no definite D call. The CDR3 contains 14 residues. Trimming shortened V by 2 bases and J by 4 bases, and 11 bases separated the two germline ends. Looked up from germline, CDR1 is SGHTA and CDR2 is FQGTGA. The CDR3 DNA follows: TGTGCCAGCAGCTTATCGGCAGTAGGCACTGAAGCTTTCTTT. Amino acids: CASSLSAVGTEAFF.

The rearrangement links TRBV29-1 to TRBJ2-5, with TRBD1 matching over 7 bases. Germline V gene lookup returns CDR1 SQVTM and CDR2 ANQGSEA. The CDR3 consists of 13 residues. The junction had 2 bases not matched to a gene; V was cut back by 4 bases and J by 0 bases. The CDR3 here is CSVGGQYQETQYF. CDR3 DNA sequence: TGCAGCGTTGGGGGACAGTACCAAGAGACCCAGTACTTC.

V usage is TRBV2 and J usage is TRBJ2-5, with TRBD2 identical over 10 bases. The CDR3 length is 15 residues. The V gene's germline CDR1 is SNHLY and CDR2 FYNNEI. Germline trimming cut 5 bases from V and 3 bases from J; bases unmatched to any gene: 6. The CDR3 sequence is CASSPRLAGEETQYF. The CDR3 nucleotides are TGTGCCAGCAGTCCCCGGCTAGCGGGAGAAGAGACCCAGTACTTC.

This chain uses TRBV7-3 with TRBJ2-5; D gene unclear. Trimming left V 1 base short and J 0 bases short, with 9 bases between. Germline values: CDR1 SGHTA, CDR2 FQGTGA. CDR3 size: 15 residues. CDR3: CASSLMGLYQETQYF. DNA of the CDR3: TGTGCCAGCAGCTTAATGGGTCTATACCAAGAGACCCAGTACTTC.

This clone is a singleton in its sample. The chain links TRBV5-4 to TRBJ2-3; maybe TRBD2 (6 bases). CDR3 length: 16 residues. Per the germline V gene, CDR1 is SGHNT and CDR2 is YYREEE (reference sequence). V lost 1 base and J 11 bases, leaving 23 bases between the germline ends. Written as DNA, the CDR3 is TGTGCCAGCAGCTTGATCCCCGGGGGTAGATTGGGTGAGCAGTATTTT. Amino acids: CASSLIPGGRLGEQYF.

The genes are TRBV7-3 and TRBJ2-1; TRBD2 aligns across 13 bases. The trim removed 5 bases at V and 6 bases at J, leaving 4 bases unmatched. The CDR3 sequence is 15 residues long. Germline V gene data show CDR1 as SGHTA and CDR2 as FQGTGA. CDR3 residues: CASSTGLAGANEQFF. CDR3 in DNA: TGTGCCAGCAGCACCGGACTAGCGGGAGCCAATGAGCAGTTCTTC. Full variable domain (outside the CDR3, taken from reference TRBV7-3 and TRBJ2-1): GAGVSQTPSNKVTEKGKYVELRCDPISGHTALYWYRQSLGQGPEFLIYFQGTGAADDSGLPNDRFFAVRPEGSVSTLKIQRTERGDSAVYLCASSTGLAGANEQFFGPGTRLTVL.

The genes are TRBV30 and TRBJ1-2, with 8 positions matching TRBD1. The CDR3 runs to 16 residues. Germline loops: CDR1 GTSNPN, CDR2 SVGIG (reference sequence). The trim removed 5 bases at V and 3 bases at J, leaving 14 bases unmatched. CDR3 in DNA: TGTGCCTGGGAGACAGGGGCCAGGGGAAGTGACTATGGCTACACCTTC. It yields the protein CAWETGARGSDYGYTF.